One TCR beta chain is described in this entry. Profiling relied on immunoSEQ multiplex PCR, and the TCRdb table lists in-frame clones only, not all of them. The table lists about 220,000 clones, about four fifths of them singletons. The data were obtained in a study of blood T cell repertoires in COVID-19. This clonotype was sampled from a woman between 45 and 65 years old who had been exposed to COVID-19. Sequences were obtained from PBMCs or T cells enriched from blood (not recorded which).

In DNA form, the CDR3 reads TGTGCCAGCAAGACAGTACCCGGAAACACCATATATTTT. Translating gives CASKTVPGNTIYF. This chain joins TRBV2 and TRBJ1-3, with D possibly TRBD1 on 5 matching bases. The germline gives CDR1 SNHLY, CDR2 FYNNEI. The CDR3 runs 13 residues. The germline V and J ends were trimmed by 7 bases and 4 bases, with 11 bases remaining between them. Supplemented by reference TRBV2 and TRBJ1-3, the full variable domain reads EPEVTQTPSHQVTQMGQEVILRCVPISNHLYFYWYRQILGQKVEFLVSFYNNEISEKSEIFDDQFSVERPDGSNFTLKIRSTKLEDSAMYFCASKTVPGNTIYFGEGSWLTVV.